The 5 T cell receptor beta chains below were found in one sample sequenced in a study of T-cell reconstitution after alpha-beta-depleted transplantation in children (dated by TCRdb to about 2016). In light of the paper, this sample's treatment or condition label describes: allogeneic hematopoietic cell transplantation with graft depleted of TCRalphabeta T cells and CD19 B cells. Libraries came from PCR. Sequenced on an Illumina HiSeq 2500. TCR libraries were prepared with molecular barcoding, using unique molecular identifiers to normalize TCRbeta repertoire quantification. TCRdb ran its own pipeline on the public reads, namely fastp trimming at Q25 and MiXCR clone calling, and kept in-frame beta chains. Each CDR3 protein appears once, grouped with its most common genes and DNA. For this sample there are 97,000 or so distinct CDR3 sequences; roughly 7.2% appear just once. The ten top clones hold roughly 17% of the sample.

The sequences come from PBMCs, collected before TCRalphabeta/CD19-depleted stem cell transplant. Receptors were obtained from a boy between 2 and 10 years old with acute lymphoblastic leukemia, due to receive a stem cell transplant.

V and J are TRBV11-2 and TRBJ1-2, with 8 bases matching TRBD1. J lost 3 bases, V lost 1 base, and 4 bases had no gene match. Germline V gene data show CDR1 as SGHAT and CDR2 as FQNNGV. This CDR3 spans 15 amino acids. The CDR3 DNA reads TGTGCCAGCAGCTTAGGGGGACAGGCATACTATGGCTACACCTTC. Translated, it gives CASSLGGQAYYGYTF.

The sample holds a few counts of this clonotype. This chain joins TRBV9 and TRBJ1-5, with D unclear. Trimming took off 6 bases at V and 0 bases at J, with 7 bases between the two ends. Germline CDR1 is SGDLS and CDR2 is YYNGEE. The CDR3 is 13 amino acids. CDR3 nucleotide sequence: TGTGCCAGCACCTCTTATAGCAATCAGCCCCAGCATTTT. Amino acids: CASTSYSNQPQHF.

The chain joins TRBV19 to TRBJ2-1; D is undetermined. Trimming removed 4 bases from V and 0 bases from J, with 10 bases in between. Germline V gene sequence: CDR1 LNHDA, CDR2 SQIVND (reference sequence). The CDR3 is made up of 15 amino acids. The CDR3 region is CASSTVLLSYNEQFF. The CDR3 DNA sequence: TGTGCCAGTAGTACTGTACTCCTCTCCTACAATGAGCAGTTCTTC. The full variable domain, rest sourced from reference TRBV19 and TRBJ2-1, is DGGITQSPKYLFRKEGQNVTLSCEQNLNHDAMYWYRQDPGQGLRLIYYSQIVNDFQKGDIAEGYSVSREKKESFPLTVTSAQKNPTAFYLCASSTVLLSYNEQFFGPGTRLTVL.

This clonotype was picked up a small number of times. The CDR3 region is CASSVSPDSYSTDTQYF. CDR3 coding DNA: TGTGCCAGCAGCGTCTCTCCCGACTCATACAGCACAGATACGCAGTATTTT. The chain employs TRBV7-6 and TRBJ2-3, with unresolved D. The CDR3 is made up of 17 amino acids. V lost 5 bases to trimming and J lost 0 bases, with 18 bases between them. In germline, CDR1 is SGHVS, CDR2 FNYEAQ.

The table lists this clonotype with a few counts. The chain employs TRBV7-3 and TRBJ1-1, with D possibly matching TRBD1 (5 bases). The CDR3 runs to 16 residues. Germline CDR1 reads SGHTA; CDR2 reads FQGTGA. V was trimmed by 5 bases and J by 10 bases, leaving 26 bases between them. CDR3: CASSPDGSGTGLGAFF. The CDR3, as DNA: TGTGCCAGCAGCCCGGACGGCTCCGGGACGGGGCTTGGAGCTTTCTTT.